This T cell receptor (beta chain) was captured in a study of technical replicates of blood from a handful of donors. CDR1 is LNHDA and CDR2 is SQIVND in the germline V gene (reference sequence). The CDR3 runs to 16 residues. The V segment lost 3 bases and the J segment 3 bases; nucleotides outside the gene matches: 7. The repertoire was sequenced with immunoSEQ multiplex PCR; TCRdb's copy has only in-frame clones and lacks some. The data show tens of thousands of clones, with around nine tenths seen just once and around 4.6% held by the top ten. Sequenced sample: PBMCs. The chain joins TRBV19 to TRBJ2-2; 7 nucleotides match TRBD1. The clonotype originates from a human donor in good health. Some clones in this sample may be carry-over from other donors' samples. Written as DNA, the CDR3 is TGTGCCAGTAGTATCTCCAGGGGGATGGACACCGGGGAGCTGTTTTTT. Translation gives CASSISRGMDTGELFF.